This T cell receptor beta chain emerged from a study of blood T cell repertoires in COVID-19. Study background: From the United States, Italy and Spain came samples of acute and convalescent COVID-19. The cDNA or gDNA used as material had been derived from T cells, B-cell-depleted T cells, or PBMCs.

V was clipped by 7 bases and J by 5 bases; unmatched bases: 8. The CDR3 covers 12 residues. The germline V gene encodes CDR1 GTSNPN and CDR2 SVGIG (reference sequence). Authors' processing steps: Reference gene primer amplification in the assay estimated nucleated cell counts. Measured with immunoSEQ multiplex PCR; TCRdb has only the in-frame clones, and not every one. D and trimming come from the DNA, and the V and J calls and clone size come from that table. Of approximately 150,000 clones in the sample, 75% to 90% are singletons; the top ten hold approximately 35%. This chain joins TRBV30 and TRBJ2-7, with 7 positions matching TRBD1. The sample taken for sequencing was peripheral blood. The sequence derives from a man in his forties or fifties who had recovered from COVID-19. CDR3 amino acids: CAYETGLDEQYF. CDR3 bases: TGTGCCTATGAGACAGGGCTAGACGAGCAGTACTTC.